A single sample gave rise to the 8 T cell receptor beta chains below, sequenced in a study of T-cell reconstitution after alpha-beta-depleted transplantation in children. Preparing the TCRbeta library involved the use of unique molecular identifiers. TCRdb recomputed calls from the PCR reads with MiXCR, one row per CDR3 protein. The table records some 43,000 distinct CDR3 sequences, 7.5% to 10% of them present only once. Specimen: PBMCs, mostly from graft donor cells, collected 60 days after TCRalphabeta/CD19-depleted stem cell transplant. The receptors originated from a male patient aged 2 to 10 who had a stem cell transplant for chronic granulomatous disease, so the T cells may come from the graft donor.

This clonotype appeared many times. V is TRBV6-5 and J is TRBJ1-6; D might be TRBD1 (5 bases). The length of the CDR3 is 16 residues. With 5 bases removed from V and 0 bases from J, the gap between germline ends came to 11 bases. Germline values: CDR1 MNHEY, CDR2 SVGAGI. This CDR3 is CASSTDSSSYNSPLHF. The CDR3 DNA reads TGTGCCAGCAGTACCGACAGTAGCTCCTATAATTCACCCCTCCACTTT.

In its sample, this clonotype was seen many times. This chain connects TRBV28 to TRBJ2-7; TRBD1 matches 10 bases. With V trimmed by 5 bases and J by 1 base, 14 bases remained unmatched. From germline, CDR1 is MDHEN and CDR2 SYDVKM. The CDR3 runs 18 residues. The CDR3 here is CASSPIRGRQGASYEQYF. CDR3 sequence (DNA): TGTGCCAGCAGTCCGATTAGGGGTCGACAGGGGGCTTCCTACGAGCAGTACTTC.

This clonotype has ten or more counts. The V gene is TRBV27, the J gene TRBJ2-1; 9 bases agree with TRBD1. Germline V lookup: CDR1 MNHEY, CDR2 SMNVEV (reference sequence). J lost 7 bases, V lost 6 bases, and 16 bases had no gene match. The CDR3 covers 17 residues. CDR3 DNA sequence: TGTGCCAGCAGGCCATCCGGTGGGACAGGGTCATATAATGAGCAGTTCTTC. Its protein is CASRPSGGTGSYNEQFF.

The CDR3 sequence: CASSRHRDPGPYEQYF. The CDR3 DNA follows: TGTGCCAGCAGCAGACACAGGGACCCTGGACCCTACGAGCAGTACTTC. The gene calls are TRBV3-1 and TRBJ2-7; a possible D gene is TRBD1 (6 bases). V was shortened by 5 bases and J by 2 bases, with 19 bases between the two germline ends. The CDR3 is 16 amino acids. Germline V gives CDR1 LGHDT, CDR2 YNNKEL (reference sequence).

This clonotype was picked up many times. The chain combines TRBV5-1 with TRBJ2-5; D is ambiguous. The V gene lost 4 bases and the J gene lost 2 bases, with 12 bases spanning the gap. The CDR3 is 14 residues long. Germline assignment: CDR1 SGHRS and CDR2 YFSETQ. The CDR3 region has the DNA TGCGCCAGCAGCCGGGTTTTGGGGCAAGAGACCCAGTACTTC. It translates to CASSRVLGQETQYF.

The genes are TRBV6-4 and TRBJ2-1; 14 bases are shared with TRBD2. CDR3 length: 14 residues. Germline assignment: CDR1 MRHNA and CDR2 SNTAGT. The V gene end was trimmed by 3 bases and the J gene end by 10 bases; junction bases not matched to a gene: 2. CDR3 sequence reads: CASSEGTSGSEQFF. The CDR3, as DNA: TGTGCCAGCAGTGAGGGGACTAGCGGGAGCGAGCAGTTCTTC.

This clonotype was recorded at least ten times. V usage is TRBV2 and J usage is TRBJ1-5; D perhaps matches TRBD1 (6 bases). Trimming removed 6 bases from V and 1 base from J, with 13 bases in between. CDR3 length: 15 amino acids. Germline CDR1 and CDR2: SNHLY and FYNNEI. This CDR3 is CASSFDQGSNQPQHF. The CDR3 nucleotides read TGTGCCAGCAGCTTCGACCAGGGGAGCAATCAGCCCCAGCATTTT.

This clonotype was observed at least ten times. The J gene is TRBJ1-5, the V gene TRBV20-1, with 8 bases fitting TRBD1. This CDR3 region has 18 residues. The V gene end was trimmed by 6 bases and the J gene end by 3 bases; junction bases not matched to a gene: 19. Germline assignment: CDR1 DFQATT and CDR2 SNEGSKA (reference sequence). The CDR3, as DNA: TGCAGTGCAGGTGGGGGACAGGAAACCTGGGGGATCAATCAGCCCCAGCATTTT. This encodes CSAGGGQETWGINQPQHF.